The 32 T cell receptor beta chains given below trace back to one sample, sequenced in a study of cytomegalovirus exposure and HLA in healthy donors. The PCR used 60 Vbeta and 13 Jbeta primers. Sequencing was performed with immunoSEQ multiplex PCR; in TCRdb, only in-frame clones are kept and a portion is missing. The top ten clones hold around 0.83% of a sample with some 110,000 clones, about 15% of them seen once. The material sequenced was PBMCs. All receptors come from a female donor in good health and CMV-seronegative.

This rearrangement joins TRBV28 to TRBJ1-4; a weak D match, TRBD1 (6 bases). This CDR3 has 14 residues. Germline assignment: CDR1 MDHEN and CDR2 SYDVKM. The V and J ends lost 7 bases and 5 bases respectively, with 14 bases between them. CDR3 sequence reads: CASTLPGHNEKLFF. Written as DNA, the CDR3 is TGTGCCAGCACTCTACCGGGACACAATGAAAAACTGTTTTTT.

This clone came up a few times. The J gene is TRBJ1-3, the V gene TRBV5-1, with D unresolved. The germline CDR1 and CDR2 sequences are SGHRS and YFSETQ. Deletions cut 2 bases from V and 4 bases from J, with 10 bases between. The CDR3 is made up of 14 amino acids. The CDR3 DNA reads TGCGCCAGCAGCTTAGGCGGGGTAGGAAACACCATATATTTT. This sequence encodes CASSLGGVGNTIYF. Complete variable domain (other parts from reference TRBV5-1 and TRBJ1-3): KAGVTQTPRYLIKTRGQQVTLSCSPISGHRSVSWYQQTPGQGLQFLFEYFSETQRNKGNFPGRFSGRQFSNSRSEMNVSTLELGDSALYLCASSLGGVGNTIYFGEGSWLTVV.

The DNA for the CDR3 is TGTGCCAGCAGTTTTCACTTGGGGGTCCGGGGGGGCTACACCTTC. Translated: CASSFHLGVRGGYTF. V gene TRBV28 combines with J gene TRBJ1-2, with a weak D call TRBD1 (5 bases). V was trimmed by 3 bases and J by 8 bases, leaving 19 bases between them. Germline V gene sequence: CDR1 MDHEN, CDR2 SYDVKM. The CDR3 is 15 amino acids.

The genes are TRBV5-1 and TRBJ2-3; D is uncertain. CDR1 is SGHRS and CDR2 is YFSETQ in the germline V gene. V was cut by 4 bases and J by 6 bases, with 15 bases left in between. The CDR3 contains 14 residues. The CDR3 protein is CASSLVPTRDTQYF. DNA for the CDR3: TGCGCCAGCAGCCTGGTCCCAACACGCGATACGCAGTATTTT. Combining the CDR3 with reference TRBV5-1 and TRBJ2-3 gives the whole variable domain KAGVTQTPRYLIKTRGQQVTLSCSPISGHRSVSWYQQTPGQGLQFLFEYFSETQRNKGNFPGRFSGRQFSNSRSEMNVSTLELGDSALYLCASSLVPTRDTQYFGPGTRLTVL.

This clone is labeled medium-sized. V and J are TRBV6-1 and TRBJ1-3; D is unresolved. Germline loops: CDR1 MNHNS, CDR2 SASEGT. Trimming stripped 2 bases from V and 0 bases from J, with 8 bases between. The CDR3 has 15 residues. The CDR3 nucleotides read TGTGCCAGCAGTGAATCACCCAGCTCTGGAAACACCATATATTTT. This sequence encodes CASSESPSSGNTIYF.

This chain joins TRBV4-1 and TRBJ2-6; tentative D call: TRBD1 (5 bases). Per the germline V gene, CDR1 is MGHRA and CDR2 is YSYEKL. The V gene lost 1 base and the J gene lost 0 bases, with 10 bases spanning the gap. The CDR3 spans 17 residues. CDR3: CASSQGKQASGANVLTF. DNA for the CDR3: TGCGCCAGCAGCCAAGGGAAACAGGCCTCTGGGGCCAACGTCCTGACTTTC.

This clone was picked up a small number of times. The chain combines TRBV7-2 with TRBJ2-7; 7 positions agree with TRBD2. CDR1 and CDR2 from the germline V gene are SGHTA and FQGNSA. The CDR3 has 14 amino acids. Germline trimming cut 3 bases from V and 5 bases from J; bases unmatched to any gene: 7. The CDR3 nucleotides read TGTGCCAGCAGCTTCTTGGGGGGGGTGAACGAGCAGTACTTC. Translation: CASSFLGGVNEQYF. The full variable domain, completed using reference TRBV7-2 and TRBJ2-7, is GAGVSQSPSNKVTEKGKDVELRCDPISGHTALYWYRQSLGQGLEFLIYFQGNSAPDKSGLPSDRFSAERTGGSVSTLTIQRTQQEDSAVYLCASSFLGGVNEQYFGPGTRLTVT.

The rearrangement uses TRBV28 and TRBJ2-7; D is perhaps TRBD1 (5 bases). The CDR3 length is 14 residues. CDR1 MDHEN and CDR2 SYDVKM come from the germline V gene. Trimming stripped 7 bases from V and 1 base from J, with 14 bases between. The CDR3 loop is CASNVRTPSYEQYF. The CDR3 DNA reads TGTGCCAGCAATGTCAGGACACCTTCCTACGAGCAGTACTTC.

The rearrangement links TRBV4-3 to TRBJ2-7; perhaps TRBD2 as D (5 bases). The length of the CDR3 is 14 residues. V lost 1 base and J 2 bases, leaving 9 bases between the germline ends. The V gene's germline CDR1 is LGHNA and CDR2 YSLEER. CDR3 residues: CASSQGPGTYEQYF. The CDR3 DNA reads as TGCGCCAGCAGCCAAGGTCCGGGAACCTACGAGCAGTACTTC.

This clone has a handful of counts. The chain has TRBV5-1 and TRBJ1-4; a possible D gene is TRBD1 (6 bases). The length of the CDR3 is 14 residues. Germline loops: CDR1 SGHRS, CDR2 YFSETQ. Trimming took 4 bases from V and 5 from J, leaving 12 bases between them. The DNA for the CDR3 is TGCGCCAGCAGCGCGGACAGTACAAATGAAAAACTGTTTTTT. Residues: CASSADSTNEKLFF.

This clone was counted a few times. The V gene is TRBV18, the J gene TRBJ2-7, with TRBD2 matching over 7 bases. J gave up 1 base and V 5 bases, and 2 bases lay outside the gene matches. Per germline, CDR1 KGHSH and CDR2 LQKENI. There are 13 residues in the CDR3. CDR3: CASSTAGSYEQYF. CDR3 nucleotides: TGTGCCAGCTCAACAGCGGGATCCTACGAGCAGTACTTC. Complete variable domain (other parts from reference TRBV18 and TRBJ2-7): NAGVMQNPRHLVRRRGQEARLRCSPMKGHSHVYWYRQLPEEGLKFMVYLQKENIIDESGMPKERFSAEFPKEGPSILRIQQVVRGDSAAYFCASSTAGSYEQYFGPGTRLTVT.

This clone turned up a few times. The rearrangement uses TRBV6-5 and TRBJ2-1, with D possibly being TRBD1 (7 bases). Germline values: CDR1 MNHEY, CDR2 SVGAGI. The CDR3 has 13 residues. V gave up 6 bases and J gave up 6 bases, with 12 bases separating them. This CDR3 is CASRAGGINEQFF. The CDR3 nucleotides read TGTGCCAGCAGAGCAGGGGGGATCAATGAGCAGTTCTTC.

This clone was counted between two and nine times. This rearrangement joins TRBV19 to TRBJ1-4; no clear D gene. Per the germline V gene, CDR1 is LNHDA and CDR2 is SQIVND (reference sequence). The length of the CDR3 is 15 residues. Trimming stripped 0 bases from V and 10 bases from J, with 15 bases between. The CDR3 sequence: CASSIESRGAGKLFF. CDR3 DNA sequence: TGTGCCAGTAGTATAGAGAGCCGCGGAGCCGGAAAACTGTTTTTT.

This clone was found a few times. The J gene is TRBJ2-1, the V gene TRBV7-2; TRBD1 might be the D (6 bases). The ends were cut back, 5 bases at V and 10 bases at J, with 21 bases in the middle. Looked up from germline, CDR1 is SGHTA and CDR2 is FQGNSA. CDR3 length: 15 residues. CDR3 amino acids: CASSTTRVGGREQFF. DNA for the CDR3: TGTGCCAGCAGCACTACTAGGGTTGGGGGCAGGGAGCAGTTCTTC.

This clone was observed a handful of times. The chain is built from TRBV19 and TRBJ2-7, with 8 nucleotides matching TRBD2. Germline assignment: CDR1 LNHDA and CDR2 SQIVND (reference sequence). Trimming at V came to 3 bases and at J to 5 bases, leaving 12 bases not matched to a gene. The CDR3 has 16 residues. CDR3: CASSIGSGLEVNEQYF. CDR3 coding DNA: TGTGCCAGTAGTATCGGCTCGGGACTAGAGGTCAACGAGCAGTACTTC.

The DNA of the CDR3 is TGTGCCAGCACCCATCGAAAGGCGGACTCGAACAATGAGCAGTTCTTC. Protein: CASTHRKADSNNEQFF. This chain connects TRBV27 to TRBJ2-1, with D possibly TRBD2 on 5 matching bases. The CDR3 extends over 16 amino acids. V lost 7 bases and J 5 bases, leaving 21 bases between the germline ends. Germline assignment: CDR1 MNHEY and CDR2 SMNVEV (reference sequence).

The chain joins TRBV29-1 to TRBJ2-1; 9 bases fit TRBD2. CDR1 and CDR2 from the germline V gene are SQVTM and ANQGSEA. This CDR3 is 15 amino acids long. J was trimmed by 0 bases and V by 2 bases; bases with no gene match: 2. This CDR3 reads CSVELAGRSYNEQFF. The CDR3 bases are TGCAGCGTTGAACTAGCGGGACGCTCCTACAATGAGCAGTTCTTC.

DNA of the CDR3: TGTGCCAGCAGTTTATACAGGGGATCGCCTGAAGCTTTCTTT. This gives the protein CASSLYRGSPEAFF. The gene calls are TRBV27 and TRBJ1-1, with 7 bases that match TRBD1. Germline V gene lookup returns CDR1 MNHEY and CDR2 SMNVEV (reference sequence). The CDR3 runs 14 residues. V shed 1 base and J 6 bases; nucleotides not matched to a gene: 5.

This clone appeared a few times. This sequence joins TRBV4-3 and TRBJ1-2; 11 bases agree with TRBD1. This CDR3 contains 15 residues. V shed 4 bases and J 6 bases; nucleotides not matched to a gene: 7. Looked up from germline, CDR1 is LGHNA and CDR2 is YSLEER. CDR3 in DNA: TGCGCCAGCAGCCCCCGGGACAGGGGGTTGCATGGCTACACCTTC. Amino acid sequence: CASSPRDRGLHGYTF.

This clone was seen more than once but under ten times. The CDR3: CASSQGPGLADYNEQFF. CDR3 in DNA: TGCGCCAGCAGCCAAGGGCCGGGACTAGCGGACTACAATGAGCAGTTCTTC. The V gene is TRBV4-3, the J gene TRBJ2-1, with 11 bases matching TRBD2. The germline CDR1 and CDR2 sequences are LGHNA and YSLEER. Trimming removed 1 base from V and 3 bases from J; junction bases left unmatched: 5. The CDR3 extends over 17 amino acids.

The chain employs TRBV30 and TRBJ2-1, with a tentative D call TRBD1 (5 bases). V was clipped by 7 bases and J by 5 bases, with 12 bases between them. Germline-derived CDR1 and CDR2 are GTSNPN and SVGIG (reference sequence). The CDR3 totals 12 residues. The CDR3 loop reads CALTVTHNEQFF. CDR3 nucleotides: TGTGCCTTGACAGTAACCCACAATGAGCAGTTCTTC. The whole variable domain, remainder taken from reference TRBV30 and TRBJ2-1, is SQTIHQWPATLVQPVGSPLSLECTVEGTSNPNLYWYRQAAGRGLQLLFYSVGIGQISSEVPQNLSASRPQDRQFILSSKKLLLSDSGFYLCALTVTHNEQFFGPGTRLTVL.

This clone was counted only a few times. The rearrangement uses TRBV6-5 and TRBJ2-7, with D perhaps TRBD2 (5 bases). This CDR3 is 12 amino acids long. Germline assignment: CDR1 MNHEY and CDR2 SVGAGI. V lost 6 bases and J 3 bases, leaving 9 bases between the germline ends. The CDR3 DNA reads as TGTGCCAGCAGGAGCCGGGACTACGAGCAGTACTTC. It specifies CASRSRDYEQYF.

V usage is TRBV2 and J usage is TRBJ2-1, with TRBD2 matching over 13 bases. This CDR3 comprises 15 residues. The germline V gene encodes CDR1 SNHLY and CDR2 FYNNEI. Trimming at V came to 5 bases and at J to 6 bases, leaving 4 bases not matched to a gene. For the CDR3, the DNA is TGTGCCAGCAGTACCCGACTAGCGGGGGGCAATGAGCAGTTCTTC. This translates into CASSTRLAGGNEQFF.

This clone was seen only a few times. This chain connects TRBV27 to TRBJ2-5; D is possibly TRBD2 (6 bases). Per germline, CDR1 MNHEY and CDR2 SMNVEV (reference sequence). The CDR3 is 15 amino acids. The CDR3 region is CATRDLSSGQETQYF. For the CDR3, the DNA is TGTGCGACGCGGGACCTCTCCAGCGGTCAAGAGACCCAGTACTTC.

Only a few counts were recorded for this clone. The chain has TRBV7-2 and TRBJ2-3; D unresolved. CDR3 length: 14 amino acids. V was pared by 5 bases and J by 4 bases, with 13 bases between. Germline V lookup: CDR1 SGHTA, CDR2 FQGNSA. The CDR3 bases are TGTGCCAGCAGCCCGAGCAACCCACCAGATACGCAGTATTTT. This translates into CASSPSNPPDTQYF.

This clone was seen more than once but under ten times. This chain links TRBV7-6 with TRBJ2-3, with TRBD2 matching 11 bases. The CDR3 is made up of 16 amino acids. Germline trimming cut 5 bases from V and 0 bases from J; bases unmatched to any gene: 4. CDR1 and CDR2 from the germline V gene are SGHVS and FNYEAQ. This CDR3 reads CASSKTSGGSTDTQYF. DNA for the CDR3: TGTGCCAGCAGCAAAACTAGCGGGGGAAGCACAGATACGCAGTATTTT.

This clone was detected only a few times. The genes are TRBV27 and TRBJ1-1; D remains ambiguous. V was shortened by 7 bases and J by 3 bases, with 12 bases between the two germline ends. This CDR3 has 13 residues. Germline V lookup: CDR1 MNHEY, CDR2 SMNVEV (reference sequence). The CDR3 sequence is CASTAGWDTEAFF. In DNA, the CDR3 is TGTGCCAGCACTGCAGGATGGGACACTGAAGCTTTCTTT.

This clone was observed a handful of times. CDR3 nucleotide sequence: TGTGCCACCGAGGGGGGCACAGATACGCAGTATTTT. Amino acids: CATEGGTDTQYF. The chain has TRBV6-1 and TRBJ2-3; TRBD1 might be the D (6 bases). CDR3 size: 12 residues. Trimming took off 10 bases at V and 1 base at J, with 9 bases between the two ends. Germline V lookup: CDR1 MNHNS, CDR2 SASEGT.

This clone has just a few counts. DNA for the CDR3: TGCGCCAGCAGTGATGGACTAGCGGACACCTACGAGCAGTACTTC. Translation: CASSDGLADTYEQYF. This chain joins TRBV10-2 and TRBJ2-7; 10 nucleotides align to TRBD2. The CDR3 loop spans 15 amino acids. V trimming: 3 bases; J trimming: 2 bases; junction bases outside the gene matches: 4. Looked up from germline, CDR1 is WSHSY and CDR2 is SAAADI.

This clone was detected a few times. J is TRBJ2-5 and V is TRBV27, with D unresolved. The DNA matches TRBJ2-7 better at its end, which makes the J call doubtful. The germline gives CDR1 MNHEY, CDR2 SMNVEV (reference sequence). The CDR3 extends over 12 amino acids. CDR3 DNA sequence: TGTGCCAGCAGTTTTCGAGATAGCGAGCAGTACTTC. This gives the protein CASSFRDSEQYF.

This chain joins TRBV29-1 and TRBJ2-4; D is unclear. Germline V CDR1 and CDR2: SQVTM, ANQGSEA. This CDR3 is 13 amino acids long. Trimming left V 1 base short and J 1 base short, with 5 bases between. CDR3 protein: CSVEGRAKNIQYF. The DNA for the CDR3 is TGCAGCGTTGAAGGCAGGGCCAAAAACATTCAGTACTTC.

This clone has just a few counts. The CDR3 loop is CASSLASDTGELFF. CDR3 nucleotides: TGTGCCAGCAGCTTAGCGTCGGACACCGGGGAGCTGTTTTTT. V usage is TRBV7-6 and J usage is TRBJ2-2, with D hard to call. The CDR3 runs to 14 residues. Germline-derived CDR1 and CDR2 are SGHVS and FNYEAQ. Trimming took off 0 bases at V and 3 bases at J, with 5 bases between the two ends. Full variable domain (missing parts from reference TRBV7-6 and TRBJ2-2): GAGVSQSPRYKVTKRGQDVALRCDPISGHVSLYWYRQALGQGPEFLTYFNYEAQQDKSGLPNDRFSAERPEGSISTLTIQRTEQRDSAMYRCASSLASDTGELFFGEGSRLTVL.